This is a list of T cell receptor beta chains from one sample in a study. Each CDR3 protein gets one entry after TCRdb re-called the 5' RACE reads with MiXCR. Altogether about 57,000 distinct CDR3 sequences are present, 26% being singletons, with the ten largest covering roughly 2.1%. Material: tumor-infiltrating Tregs sorted from the breast tumor. Every receptor here comes from a female donor with breast cancer. Both conserved end residues are part of each CDR3. A D gene is named only where the DNA matches it firmly. The size field is filled for only some rows; it gives once, few, many or a size class.

D gene	V gene	clone size	J gene	CDR3 protein	CDR3 DNA
TRBD1	TRBV5-1	many	TRBJ2-7	CASSNRQGSYEQYF	TGCGCCAGCAGCAACCGACAGGGTTCCTACGAGCAGTACTTC
.	TRBV20-1	many	TRBJ2-1	CSARSPDLFNEQFF	TGCAGTGCTAGATCTCCCGACCTCTTCAATGAGCAGTTCTTC
TRBD1	TRBV6-1	many	TRBJ2-5	CASSSAKGQGKETQYF	TGTGCCAGCAGTTCAGCTAAGGGACAGGGAAAAGAGACCCAGTACTTC
.	TRBV2	few	TRBJ2-1	CASTAGTYNEQFF	TGTGCCAGCACGGCTGGGACCTACAATGAGCAGTTCTTC
TRBD2	TRBV4-1	.	TRBJ2-3	CASSQGGLAGGGADTQYF	TGCGCCAGCAGCCAGGGAGGACTAGCGGGAGGTGGGGCAGATACGCAGTATTTT
.	TRBV7-2	.	TRBJ2-5	CASSTRLEGGTQYF	TGTGCCAGCAGCACGAGATTGGAGGGGGGGACCCAGTACTTC
TRBD1	TRBV7-8	many	TRBJ1-6	CASSLASGTGNNSPLHF	TGTGCCAGCAGCTTAGCCTCGGGGACAGGCAATAATTCACCCCTCCACTTT
.	TRBV20-1	.	TRBJ2-5	CSARGGSTQYF	TGCAGTGCCAGAGGGGGGTCGACCCAGTACTTC
.	TRBV6-5	medium-sized	TRBJ1-2	CASSYEGLYGYTF	TGTGCCAGCAGTTATGAGGGGCTATATGGCTACACCTTC
.	TRBV6-1	.	TRBJ1-1	CASSEQQGPLQAFF	TGTGCCAGCAGTGAACAACAGGGACCCTTGCAAGCTTTCTTT
TRBD2	TRBV20-1	few	TRBJ2-3	CSAPRLASTDTQYF	TGCAGTGCGCCAAGACTAGCGAGCACAGATACGCAGTATTTT
TRBD2	TRBV20-1	.	TRBJ2-1	CSAREARTSVETLNSYNEQFF	TGCAGTGCTAGAGAGGCCAGGACTAGCGTGGAGACCCTTAACTCCTACAATGAGCAGTTCTTC
TRBD1	TRBV7-9	few	TRBJ2-2	CASSPSWTQGLLNTGELFF	TGTGCCAGCAGCCCTAGTTGGACACAGGGGCTACTGAACACCGGGGAGCTGTTTTTT
TRBD1	TRBV29-1	many	TRBJ1-2	CSVAASGGSSGYTF	TGCAGCGTTGCCGCCTCAGGGGGCTCGAGTGGCTACACCTTC
TRBD1	TRBV6-2/TRBV6-3	.	TRBJ1-2	CASTDRGYGYTF	TGTGCCAGCACCGACAGGGGCTATGGCTACACCTTC
.	TRBV30	.	TRBJ1-1	CARAGRNTEAFF	TGTGCTCGGGCGGGAAGGAACACTGAAGCTTTCTTT
TRBD2	TRBV20-1	.	TRBJ2-5	CSASQGRGRYQETQYF	TGCAGTGCTAGTCAGGGTCGCGGGAGGTACCAAGAGACCCAGTACTTC
.	TRBV6-1	.	TRBJ1-5	CASSGEFGHSNQPQHF	TGTGCCAGCAGTGGGGAGTTCGGACATAGCAATCAGCCCCAGCATTTT
.	TRBV4-2	few	TRBJ2-1	CASSQDHDGIYNEQFF	TGTGCCAGCAGCCAAGATCACGACGGAATATACAATGAGCAGTTCTTC
.	TRBV9	.	TRBJ2-7	CASSVDPQGVREQYF	TGTGCCAGCAGCGTAGATCCGCAGGGAGTGCGGGAGCAGTACTTC
.	TRBV10-3	many	TRBJ2-6	CAISESTGPGANVLTF	TGTGCCATCAGTGAGTCGACGGGGCCTGGGGCCAACGTCCTGACTTTC
.	TRBV25-1	.	TRBJ2-1	CASSGGFVTPQFF	TGTGCCAGCAGTGGTGGTTTCGTGACTCCTCAGTTCTTC
TRBD1	TRBV5-5	many	TRBJ2-3	CASSSTGEWGDTQYF	TGTGCCAGCAGCTCGACAGGGGAGTGGGGAGATACGCAGTATTTT
.	TRBV7-2	.	TRBJ2-5	CASSPGDRSETQYF	TGTGCCAGCAGCCCGGGGGACAGATCAGAGACCCAGTACTTC
.	TRBV9	.	TRBJ1-3	CASSRRQASGTINF	TGTGCCAGCAGCCGACGACAGGCGTCAGGCACCATAAATTTT
.	TRBV6-1	many	TRBJ2-5	CASSEGSAKGETQYF	TGTGCCAGCAGTGAAGGTAGCGCTAAAGGGGAGACCCAGTACTTC
TRBD2	TRBV7-2	few	TRBJ2-3	CASSLISGTYTQYF	TGTGCCAGCAGCTTAATTAGCGGGACGTATACGCAGTATTTT
.	TRBV11-3	.	TRBJ2-1	CASGLEGSSSYNEQFF	TGTGCCAGCGGCTTAGAAGGGTCTAGCTCCTACAATGAGCAGTTCTTC
TRBD1	TRBV20-1	.	TRBJ1-5	CSASQPGQSSNQPQHF	TGCAGTGCTAGTCAACCGGGACAGAGTTCAAATCAGCCCCAGCATTTT
.	TRBV7-2	.	TRBJ1-2	CASSLTQGTLGGYTF	TGTGCCAGCAGCTTAACCCAGGGGACCTTGGGGGGCTACACCTTC
.	TRBV3-1	.	TRBJ2-1	CASSQGGGGSYNEQFF	TGTGCCAGCAGCCAAGGGGGTGGGGGCTCCTACAATGAGCAGTTCTTC
TRBD2	TRBV7-3	.	TRBJ2-4	CASSLERGGENIQYF	TGTGCCAGCAGCTTGGAGCGGGGCGGGGAAAACATTCAGTACTTC
.	TRBV6-1	.	TRBJ1-5	CASSERPAVKPQHF	TGTGCCAGCAGTGAAAGGCCGGCCGTCAAGCCCCAGCATTTT
.	TRBV5-1	many	TRBJ1-1	CASSLSISVNTEAFF	TGCGCCAGCAGCTTGTCTATCAGCGTGAACACTGAAGCTTTCTTT
TRBD2	TRBV6-5	few	TRBJ2-7	CASSRLAAVGEQYF	TGTGCCAGCAGCCGACTAGCGGCGGTGGGCGAGCAGTACTTC
TRBD1	TRBV6-5	.	TRBJ1-1	CASSRRDRVNTEAFF	TGTGCCAGCAGTCGCCGGGACAGGGTGAACACTGAAGCTTTCTTT
.	TRBV29-1	many	TRBJ1-3	CSVKRGGGNTIYF	TGCAGCGTGAAGAGGGGCGGTGGAAACACCATATATTTT
.	TRBV4-2	few	TRBJ1-1	CASSQDSVTEAFF	TGTGCCAGCAGCCAAGATTCGGTCACTGAAGCTTTCTTT
TRBD2	TRBV4-2	many	TRBJ2-5	CASSQEGTSGGGQETQYF	TGTGCCAGCAGCCAAGAAGGGACTAGCGGGGGGGGGCAAGAGACCCAGTACTTC
TRBD2	TRBV7-2	medium-sized	TRBJ2-5	CASSRRAGGETQYF	TGTGCCAGCAGCCGTAGGGCGGGGGGAGAGACCCAGTACTTC
TRBD1	TRBV20-1	.	TRBJ2-1	CSADRDSYDNEQFF	TGCAGTGCTGACCGGGACAGTTATGACAATGAGCAGTTCTTC
.	TRBV11-2	many	TRBJ2-7	CASSSYPTNGGSTYEQYF	TGTGCCAGCAGCTCATACCCAACGAACGGGGGCTCTACGTACGAGCAGTACTTC
.	TRBV4-1	.	TRBJ1-4	CASSLLTWKSDEKLFF	TGCGCCAGCAGCCTCCTCACGTGGAAGAGCGATGAAAAACTGTTTTTT
TRBD2	TRBV3-1	.	TRBJ2-5	CASSQQRERPGETQYF	TGTGCCAGCAGCCAACAGCGGGAGAGGCCCGGTGAGACCCAGTACTTC
TRBD1	TRBV6-5	many	TRBJ1-1	CASGRQGFLNTEAFF	TGTGCCAGCGGCCGACAGGGATTTTTGAACACTGAAGCTTTCTTT
.	TRBV20-1	few	TRBJ2-7	CSAADRDGFYEQYF	TGCAGTGCCGCTGACCGGGACGGATTCTACGAGCAGTACTTC
TRBD1	TRBV7-9	.	TRBJ2-6	CASSRRQGLSGANVLTF	TGTGCCAGCAGCAGAAGACAGGGGCTATCTGGGGCCAACGTCCTGACTTTC
.	TRBV28	once	TRBJ1-4	CASSFSGTATNEKLFF	TGTGCCAGCAGTTTTTCAGGGACTGCAACTAATGAAAAACTGTTTTTT
.	TRBV9	.	TRBJ2-7	CASSVGSSHSYEQYF	TGTGCCAGCAGCGTAGGGTCTAGTCATTCCTACGAGCAGTACTTC